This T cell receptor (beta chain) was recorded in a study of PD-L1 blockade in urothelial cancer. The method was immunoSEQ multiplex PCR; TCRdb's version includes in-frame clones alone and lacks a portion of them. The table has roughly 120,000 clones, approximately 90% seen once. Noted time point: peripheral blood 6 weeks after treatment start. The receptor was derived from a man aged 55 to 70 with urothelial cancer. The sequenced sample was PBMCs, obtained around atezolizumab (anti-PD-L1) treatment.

CDR3 nucleotides: TGTGCCAGCAGCTTGGGGGACAACGCTGGAAACACCATATATTTT. This encodes CASSLGDNAGNTIYF. The chain employs TRBV5-4 and TRBJ1-3, with D possibly matching TRBD1 (6 bases). Per germline, CDR1 SGHNT and CDR2 YYREEE (reference sequence). Between the trimmed V and J ends, which lost 0 bases and 2 bases, there was a span of 9 bases. The CDR3 totals 15 residues.